Sequencing of this T cell receptor (beta chain) was carried out in a study of cytomegalovirus exposure and HLA in healthy donors listed by TCRdb under 2017. With regard to the full study: An earlier analysis of approximately 640 of the donors reported about 290 Gb of sequence data and around 110 million unique TCR beta sequences from 150 million to 200 million T cells. An early release covering roughly 600 HLA-typed donors comprised roughly 300 gigabases of sequencing data and roughly 85 million unique TCR sequences. The genetic ancestry cluster associated with self-reported Caucasian donors included 81% of the roughly 400 genotyped donors. The study aimed to test whether signatures of past pathogen exposure could be identified by cataloging public T cell receptors. Using immunosequencing, the study profiled T cell repertoires from 666 subjects and related those repertoires to cytomegalovirus serostatus. Along with the approximately 620-subject first cohort, a separate validation cohort of over a hundred different subjects was used. To predict cytomegalovirus infection status, the study combined high-throughput TCR immunosequencing, statistical association of individual TCRs with disease status, and machine learning. A later analysis re-analyzed previously published TCR beta repertoires from about 730 donors and added high-resolution HLA genotyping to study TCR occurrence patterns. The later analysis used no new phenotypic data to find candidate immune exposures, relying instead on TCR beta sequences and their occurrence across donors. To decide whether each TCR beta V gene segment behaved as functional or pseudogenic, an earlier analysis of several hundred of the donors relied on high-throughput TCR beta sequencing. Alongside the repertoire data, information on donor age, sex, ethnicity and CMV serostatus was compiled. Genome-wide SNP genotypes for about three fifths of the 666 donors were used in a later genetic analysis, which treated that subset as a discovery cohort. Every repertoire in the discovery cohort had been generated on one and the same sequencing platform. HLA typing included class I and class II loci at four-digit resolution. Typing coverage varied by locus: roughly 620-640 donors for A, B, C, DRB1 and DQB1; roughly 510 for DQA1; more than 600 for DPA1; around 450 for DPB1. Because of strong linkage in the cohort, roughly five DR-DQ haplotypes were treated as single units for association and clustering. On average, roughly 250,000 unique TCR beta nucleotide sequences were sequenced per donor among a few hundred genotyped donors of the cohort, with roughly 18% of those sequences being non-productive.

Library creation used the immunoSEQ multiplex PCR assay. For the multiplex PCR, a mixture combining 60 forward primers for TCR Vbeta segments and 13 reverse primers for TCR Jbeta segments was used. A multiplex PCR assay on genomic DNA amplified the CDR3 region of rearranged TCR beta genes. The Illumina HiSeq System was used to sequence the amplified TCR beta libraries as 87-base-pair reads. In the authors' own workflow: A later analysis counted approximately 76 million unique TCR beta chains across the 666 repertoires, and some 12 million of these chains were shared by at least two donors. A nearest-neighbor algorithm error-corrected the raw reads and collapsed the reads into unique sequences, merging closely related sequences to remove PCR and sequencing errors. Alignment of CDR3 sequences to IMGT reference sequences was used to assign V, D and J gene segments. Each retained sequence needed at least a six-nucleotide match to both a V gene segment and a J gene segment. Rearrangements were called productive when the CDR3 lacked stop codons and stayed in frame with V and J; all others were non-productive. CDR3 was defined by IMGT convention, running from the second conserved V-encoded cysteine to the conserved J-encoded phenylalanine. The earlier analysis of 587 of the donors excluded any sequence lacking an unambiguous match to a single V gene segment. An earlier analysis of roughly 590 of the donors called V segments functional above 56.7% productive rearrangements and segregating when the between-donor standard deviation exceeded 5%. A statistical classification framework was developed to diagnose cytomegalovirus status using the catalog of TCR beta chain sequences. In a later analysis, V and J genes were assigned by comparing TCR nucleotide sequences against IMGT/GENE-DB human TR gene sequences. The TCRdist pipeline was used in a later analysis to assign CDR3 sequences and most-parsimonious VDJ recombination scenarios. In a later analysis, each TCR beta chain was defined by its CDR3 amino acid sequence together with its V-gene family, and reads without a unique V-gene family were excluded. In a later analysis, approximately 640 highly shared, low-generation-probability nucleotide sequences were removed to address suspected cross-contamination and a sequencing artifact. In a later analysis, a clonal expansion index was calculated for each public chain from normalized within-repertoire ranks of inferred template counts. In a later analysis, generation probabilities were computed with a VDJ recombination model fitted to out-of-frame rearrangements, and the resulting probabilities were checked against IGoR. In a later analysis, hypergeometric tests were used to score TCR-TCR, TCR-HLA and TCR-CMV co-occurrence, with a repertoire-size bias correction applied to TCR pairs. A later analysis estimated false discovery rates by permuting HLA or CMV assignments 20 times. In a later analysis, co-occurring TCRs were grouped using DBSCAN, with TCRdist sequence similarity added in when clustering inside HLA-allele-positive subsets. Repertoires with fewer than 30,000 or more than 120,000 public chains were left out of co-occurrence clustering, as were four to six repertoires with anomalous nucleotide sharing. TCRdb's version of the immuneACCESS table is confined to in-frame rearrangements and falls short of the full clone set. An unresolved V gene accounts for under half of the shortfall where checked; the remainder is of unknown origin. Clonal size and the V and J genes are those of that table, whereas D and trimming came from the DNA. In this sample the table shows more than 200,000 clones, roughly 79% of which occur a single time. The ten top clones hold approximately 1.8% of the sample.

General conclusions and limits of the study: Sequencing depth was assumed to be roughly uniform across donors in the presence/absence analyses, though that assumption may not hold. While some public TCRs were present in many individuals, most TCR sequences turned up only very rarely across donors. In a later analysis, most CMV-associated TCR beta chains were found to appear HLA-restricted, with HLA associations seemingly driven largely by CMV exposure. Some IMGT-functional V segments, including TRBV6-2 and TRBV6-3, could not be distinguished by the 87-base-pair reads and were therefore excluded. A later analysis found that TCR association rates varied across HLA loci, with DRB1 alleles showing the most associated TCRs and HLA-C alleles the fewest. The earlier analysis of fewer than 750 of the donors excluded roughly 17 rarely observed V segments, including chromosome 9 orphons, because counts were too low. A later genetic analysis associated a missense DCLRE1C variant with V-gene and J-gene trimming of TCR beta chains, and an independent cohort replicated the association. An earlier analysis of around 540 of the donors showed that most TCR beta V segments appeared in productive rearrangements either about 87% or about 30% of the time, which broadly matched IMGT annotations. A cluster of highly shared sequence variants was judged likely to be a technical artifact of the sequencing pipeline. A further reported finding was that TCR beta sequences accurately predicted the HLA-A and HLA-B alleles for most subjects in the first cohort. At a false discovery rate of 0.05, a later analysis linked around 15,000 TCR beta sequences to specific HLA alleles. Linkage disequilibrium might explain the correlated functional status among segregating V segments, but an unknown experimental factor could not be ruled out. Assigning TCR associations to individual alleles was difficult when HLA alleles, especially DR and DQ, strongly co-occurred. Compared with equally common non-associated chains, HLA-associated TCR beta chains in a later analysis were more clonally expanded and had lower generation probabilities. It was suggested by the authors that the approach could potentially be generalized to other disease states and immunological phenotypes. A later analysis reported that several top co-occurrence clusters appeared linked to parvovirus B19, influenza, CMV and Epstein-Barr virus. This cohort had only TCR beta chains sequenced, and the lack of alpha or paired-chain data limited which features could be detected. A total of about 180 TCR beta chains were listed by the study as associated with cytomegalovirus. The classifier was reported to diagnose cytomegalovirus status with high specificity and sensitivity in both the original cohort and the validation cohort. A later genetic analysis reported fewer N-insertions in productive TCRs among donors in an Asian-associated ancestry cluster than the roughly 690-donor mean. Immune exposure information for the cohort was limited to CMV serostatus. Because HLA typing was missing for some donors at each locus, association tests included only the typed subset. In vitro tests confirmed that a few of the cytomegalovirus-associated TCR beta chains recognize cytomegalovirus antigens.

Remarks on this clone: Its antigen is not yet known. Nothing much larger sits one base from this clone, and base qualities are not available.

The CDR3, from cysteine to phenylalanine, totals 14 residues. The read is trimmed to its CDR3 DNA, 42 bases read in frame from base 1. The V end loses 5 bases and the J end loses 3 bases, and a stretch of 12 bases separates them. Based on the germline V gene, the CDR1 and CDR2 sequences are MNHEY and SVGAGI. The cohort comprised several hundred healthy bone marrow donors. At the time of sampling, every cohort member was nominally healthy, though immune exposures that went unrecorded were likely present. The donor tested CMV seronegative and was one of the 352 seronegative cohort members. Each donor provided a peripheral blood sample, and peripheral blood mononuclear cells were used for TCR beta sequencing. The Qiagen DNeasy Blood Extraction Kit was used to extract genomic DNA from the blood cell samples.

This chain joins TRBV6-5 to TRBJ2-3, with no confidently assigned D gene. Sequencing input: PBMCs. This sequence originates from a male donor in good health and CMV-seronegative. The CDR3 region has the sequence CASSRSVVTDTQYF. The bases read TGTGCCAGCAGTCGATCGGTGGTGACAGATACGCAGTATTTT.